Each of the 9 T cell receptor beta chains below was sequenced from the same sample in a study of Ad26.COV2.S vaccination and SARS-CoV-2 variants. TCRdb's copy holds only in-frame clones and misses some; the assay was immunoSEQ multiplex PCR. The sample has 300,000 to 400,000 clones, 85% seen once. Stated treatment: some 19 received Ad26.COV2.S at low or high dose, single or two shots; about 5 received placebo; per-sample allocation not given. Specimens were obtained on day 63 following the first vaccine or placebo injection. The starting material was peripheral blood, obtained in a trial of Ad26.COV2.S vaccine versus placebo. Every receptor here comes from a person between 18 and 59 years old who received the Ad26.COV2.S COVID-19 vaccine or a placebo.

The chain recombines TRBV29-1 with TRBJ2-7, with TRBD1 matching over 7 bases. The J segment lost 2 bases and the V segment lost 6 bases, leaving 7 bases of the junction unmatched. Germline CDR1 reads SQVTM; CDR2 reads ANQGSEA. This CDR3 region has 13 residues. The CDR3 DNA follows: TGCAGCGTCGCTATCAGGGGGACCTACGAGCAGTACTTC. Translating it yields CSVAIRGTYEQYF.

The rearrangement links TRBV5-1 to TRBJ2-1; D perhaps matches TRBD1 (6 bases). Trimming cost V 4 bases and J 4 bases, with 21 bases left between them. This CDR3 has 17 amino acids. CDR1 SGHRS and CDR2 YFSETQ come from the germline V gene. Here the CDR3 DNA reads TGCGCCAGCAGCCCCTCCAAGATGGGGGCCTTGTACAATGAGCAGTTCTTC. Translating it yields CASSPSKMGALYNEQFF.

In regard to this clone: This sample includes further DNA sequences coding for the same CDR3. This chain connects TRBV5-6 to TRBJ1-2; D not certain. The CDR3 runs to 13 residues. V was trimmed by 4 bases and J by 2 bases, leaving 9 bases between them. Germline CDR1 and CDR2: SGHDT and YYEEEE. In DNA form, the CDR3 reads TGTGCCAGCAGCCCTGGTCTAAACTATGGCTACACCTTC. The encoded protein is CASSPGLNYGYTF.

The chain joins TRBV5-4 to TRBJ2-7; D gene ambiguous. V lost 0 bases to trimming and J lost 3 bases, with 16 bases between them. CDR3 size: 16 residues. The V gene's germline CDR1 is SGHNT and CDR2 YYREEE (reference sequence). CDR3 bases: TGTGCCAGCAGCTTGGCCGGCGGAACCCCTGGCTACGAGCAGTACTTC. This translates into CASSLAGGTPGYEQYF.

This clone was counted many times. Other nucleotide sequences in the sample specify the same CDR3. This chain uses TRBV19 with TRBJ2-7, with 8 bases that match TRBD1. The germline V gene encodes CDR1 LNHDA and CDR2 SQIVND (reference sequence). Germline trimming cut 1 base from V and 2 bases from J; bases unmatched to any gene: 1. This CDR3 region has 14 residues. In nucleotides, the CDR3 is TGTGCCAGTAGTATAGGGACAGGGACCTACGAGCAGTACTTC. Translating gives CASSIGTGTYEQYF.

The rearrangement joins TRBV19 to TRBJ2-2; D is uncertain. Trimming took 9 bases from V and 6 from J, leaving 11 bases between them. Germline CDR1 reads LNHDA; CDR2 reads SQIVND (reference sequence). The CDR3 length is 12 residues. DNA of the CDR3: TGTGCCAGCGGCGACGGTGCCGGGGAGCTGTTTTTT. Amino acids: CASGDGAGELFF.

This clone was seen just once. The chain couples TRBV27 to TRBJ1-1; D perhaps matches TRBD1 (6 bases). The CDR3 extends over 17 amino acids. The ends were cut back, 5 bases at V and 4 bases at J, with 23 bases in the middle. Germline V lookup: CDR1 MNHEY, CDR2 SMNVEV (reference sequence). For the CDR3, the DNA is TGTGCCAGCAGTCGACAGGTATTCTCTTCAAGCGGCACTGAAGCTTTCTTT. Its protein is CASSRQVFSSSGTEAFF.

The chain is built from TRBV5-6 and TRBJ1-4; D might be TRBD1 (5 bases). The ends were cut back, 4 bases at V and 7 bases at J, with 11 bases in the middle. CDR1 and CDR2 (germline): SGHDT, YYEEEE. The CDR3 is made up of 13 amino acids. The CDR3 loop reads CASSQPRGEKLFF. The CDR3 coding sequence is TGTGCCAGCAGCCAACCGAGGGGTGAAAAACTGTTTTTT.

The chain combines TRBV19 with TRBJ2-3; 7 bases align to TRBD2. Germline CDR1 and CDR2: LNHDA and SQIVND (reference sequence). This CDR3 comprises 16 residues. Trimming removed 5 bases from V and 4 bases from J; junction bases left unmatched: 12. The CDR3 spells CASSFRSSGEADTQYF. The CDR3 DNA sequence: TGTGCCAGTAGTTTTCGTTCCAGCGGGGAGGCAGATACGCAGTATTTT.